Shown below are 30 T cell receptor beta chains from a single sample sequenced in a study of blood T cell repertoires in COVID-19. The assay was immunoSEQ multiplex PCR, and TCRdb's table has in-frame clones only and misses some. Here the sample spans 210,000 or so clones, approximately 85% being singletons. The sample taken for sequencing was peripheral blood. Every receptor here comes from a woman in her fifties or sixties with active or convalescent COVID-19.

This chain joins TRBV19 and TRBJ1-4; 8 nucleotides match TRBD1. CDR3 length: 17 residues. In germline, CDR1 is LNHDA, CDR2 SQIVND (reference sequence). The trim removed 5 bases at V and 7 bases at J, leaving 15 bases unmatched. DNA of the CDR3: TGTGCCAGTAGTTCCCCCCAGGGGGCCCGACGGGGTGAAAAACTGTTTTTT. Residues: CASSSPQGARRGEKLFF.

This chain links TRBV9 with TRBJ2-2, with unresolved D. This CDR3 comprises 13 residues. The V gene's germline CDR1 is SGDLS and CDR2 YYNGEE. Trimming took 2 bases from V and 4 from J, leaving 6 bases between them. CDR3 region: CASSVSRTGELFF. In DNA, the CDR3 is TGTGCCAGCAGCGTCTCCCGCACCGGGGAGCTGTTTTTT.

The V call is TRBV28, the J call TRBJ1-5; D is perhaps TRBD1 (5 bases). This CDR3 is 13 amino acids long. V was clipped by 4 bases and J by 4 bases, with 8 bases between them. Germline V CDR1 and CDR2: MDHEN, SYDVKM. CDR3: CASSYGGNQPQHF. Written as DNA, the CDR3 is TGTGCCAGCAGTTACGGGGGAAATCAGCCCCAGCATTTT.

The V call is TRBV15, the J call TRBJ1-6, with 7 bases aligning to TRBD1. Germline-derived CDR1 and CDR2 are LNHNV and YYDKDF (reference sequence). The junction had 6 bases not matched to a gene; V was cut back by 0 bases and J by 7 bases. The CDR3 covers 16 residues. The CDR3 sequence is CATSRDQGDSNSPLHF. In nucleotides, the CDR3 is TGTGCCACCAGCAGAGATCAAGGGGACAGCAATTCACCCCTCCACTTT.

This clone was observed a single time. The chain couples TRBV2 to TRBJ1-6; D is ambiguous. V dropped 6 bases and J dropped 0 bases, with 12 bases sitting between them. Per germline, CDR1 SNHLY and CDR2 FYNNEI. The length of the CDR3 is 16 residues. The CDR3 spells CASSARLNSYNSPLHF. The CDR3, as DNA: TGTGCCAGCAGCGCCCGACTCAACTCCTATAATTCACCCCTCCACTTT.

The chain uses TRBV3-1 (or the pseudogene TRBV3-2) and TRBJ2-3; 9 bases line up with TRBD1. The junction had 5 bases not matched to a gene; V was cut back by 4 bases and J by 3 bases. Germline assignment: CDR1 LGHDT and CDR2 YNNKEL (reference sequence). The CDR3 is 15 residues long. CDR3 protein: CASSPRDRETDTQYF. CDR3 coding DNA: TGTGCCAGCAGCCCGCGGGACAGGGAAACAGATACGCAGTATTTT.

The gene calls are TRBV5-4 and TRBJ1-2; 9 positions agree with TRBD1. Germline V gene data show CDR1 as SGHNT and CDR2 as YYREEE (reference sequence). The CDR3 totals 13 residues. V shed 4 bases, J shed 6 bases, and the junction held 4 bases outside the gene matches. The CDR3 DNA reads as TGTGCCAGCAGCCCGACAGGGGGTAATGGCTACACCTTC. Translation: CASSPTGGNGYTF.

The chain combines TRBV27 with TRBJ1-6; D remains ambiguous. The V end lost 1 base, the J end lost 7 bases, and 5 bases lay between the germline ends. The CDR3 totals 13 residues. Per germline, CDR1 MNHEY and CDR2 SMNVEV (reference sequence). The CDR3 is CASSLYSNSPLHF. The CDR3 DNA follows: TGTGCCAGCAGTTTATACAGCAATTCACCCCTCCACTTT.

The chain combines TRBV6-4 with TRBJ1-2, with a weak D call TRBD1 (5 bases). Trimming pared 2 bases from V and 7 bases from J, leaving 8 bases between. The V gene's germline CDR1 is MRHNA and CDR2 SNTAGT. The CDR3 has 12 amino acids. The CDR3 sequence is CASSDPGGGYTF. The DNA for the CDR3 is TGTGCCAGCAGTGACCCGGGGGGTGGCTACACCTTC.

This clone has only a few counts. The J gene is TRBJ2-1, the V gene TRBV12-5; possible D gene TRBD2, 6 bases. CDR1 LGHNT and CDR2 FRNRAP come from the germline V gene. The V and J ends lost 6 bases and 7 bases respectively, with 28 bases between them. This CDR3 is 18 amino acids long. Here the CDR3 reads CASGPLGGFGSNPNEQFF. CDR3 bases: TGTGCTAGTGGCCCGCTTGGGGGGTTCGGGAGTAACCCAAATGAGCAGTTCTTC. Using reference TRBV12-5 and TRBJ2-1 for the parts outside the CDR3, the full variable domain is DARVTQTPRHKVTEMGQEVTMRCQPILGHNTVFWYRQTMMQGLELLAYFRNRAPLDDSGMPKDRFSAEMPDATLATLKIQPSEPRDSAVYFCASGPLGGFGSNPNEQFFGPGTRLTVL.

V and J are TRBV6-5 and TRBJ2-7; TRBD1 agrees at 8 bases. Germline V gives CDR1 MNHEY, CDR2 SVGAGI. With 6 bases clipped from V and 1 base from J, the junction kept 8 bases outside the gene matches. CDR3 size: 15 residues. The CDR3 DNA is TGTGCCAGCAGCCCGGGACAGGCCCTGTCCTACGAGCAGTACGTC. As protein: CASSPGQALSYEQYV.

The chain combines TRBV28 with TRBJ1-1; 8 bases align to TRBD1. This CDR3 has 15 amino acids. From germline, CDR1 is MDHEN and CDR2 SYDVKM. The V gene end was trimmed by 6 bases and the J gene end by 1 base; junction bases not matched to a gene: 7. The CDR3, as DNA: TGTGCCAGCAGCTTTACTGGGACAGGGAACACTGAAGCTTTCTTT. Its translation is CASSFTGTGNTEAFF.

Points on this clone: Within the sample, other DNA sequences also encode this same CDR3. The CDR3 bases are TGCAGCGTTGACAGGGGGAACACTGAAGCTTTCTTT. Its protein is CSVDRGNTEAFF. The genes are TRBV29-1 and TRBJ1-1, with D possibly matching TRBD1 (6 bases). This CDR3 contains 12 residues. Germline V gives CDR1 SQVTM, CDR2 ANQGSEA. V was pared by 3 bases and J by 1 base, with 6 bases between.

The chain links TRBV19 to TRBJ2-1, with 7 bases that match TRBD2. Germline CDR1 is LNHDA and CDR2 is SQIVND (reference sequence). The CDR3 is 16 amino acids. The V and J ends lost 6 bases and 4 bases, in that order; junction bases with no gene match: 12. CDR3 residues: CASRPASGLFYNEQFF. The DNA for the CDR3 is TGTGCCAGTAGGCCTGCTAGCGGTTTATTTTACAATGAGCAGTTCTTC.

The chain links TRBV5-1 to TRBJ1-4; the D gene is possibly TRBD1 (5 bases). V lost 2 bases and J lost 0, with 8 bases in between. The germline gives CDR1 SGHRS, CDR2 YFSETQ. The CDR3 contains 15 residues. This chain's CDR3 is CASSLTGATNEKLFF. The CDR3 DNA sequence: TGCGCCAGCAGCTTAACAGGCGCAACTAATGAAAAACTGTTTTTT.

The V and J genes are TRBV5-4 and TRBJ2-7; TRBD2 matches at 13 bases. The V segment lost 3 bases and the J segment 4 bases; nucleotides outside the gene matches: 7. CDR3 length equals 16 residues. Germline V gene lookup returns CDR1 SGHNT and CDR2 YYREEE (reference sequence). Here the CDR3 reads CASSSGTSGTPYEQYF. CDR3 coding DNA: TGTGCCAGCAGCTCAGGGACTAGCGGGACACCGTACGAGCAGTACTTC. Variable domain in full (rest from reference TRBV5-4 and TRBJ2-7): ETGVTQSPTHLIKTRGQQVTLRCSSQSGHNTVSWYQQALGQGPQFIFQYYREEENGRGNFPPRFSGLQFPNYSSELNVNALELDDSALYLCASSSGTSGTPYEQYFGPGTRLTVT.

The chain links TRBV6-4 to TRBJ2-2, with a weak D call TRBD1 (5 bases). Germline loops: CDR1 MRHNA, CDR2 SNTAGT. The CDR3 covers 14 residues. Trimming took off 5 bases at V and 6 bases at J, with 13 bases between the two ends. CDR3 region: CASSRQGKAGELFF. CDR3 nucleotides: TGTGCCAGCAGTAGGCAGGGTAAGGCCGGGGAGCTGTTTTTT.

V gene TRBV2 combines with J gene TRBJ2-1; TRBD1 agrees at 9 bases. Germline CDR1 reads SNHLY; CDR2 reads FYNNEI. The CDR3 spans 15 residues. Germline trimming cut 4 bases from V and 2 bases from J; bases unmatched to any gene: 3. CDR3 residues: CASSGTGGAYNEQFF. The CDR3 nucleotides read TGTGCCAGCAGTGGTACAGGGGGCGCCTACAATGAGCAGTTCTTC.

V usage is TRBV28 and J usage is TRBJ2-3; tentative D call: TRBD2 (6 bases). The germline gives CDR1 MDHEN, CDR2 SYDVKM. Trimming pared 6 bases from V and 2 bases from J, leaving 12 bases between. The CDR3 contains 14 residues. The CDR3 loop is CASSRRAFTDTQYF. CDR3 nucleotides: TGTGCCAGCAGCCGGAGGGCCTTCACAGATACGCAGTATTTT.

The DNA for the CDR3 is TGCGCCAGCCTTCCAACTAGCGGATTAAGCTCCTACAATGAGCAGTTCTTC. As protein: CASLPTSGLSSYNEQFF. This chain uses TRBV5-1 with TRBJ2-1; TRBD2 aligns across 8 bases. The length of the CDR3 is 17 residues. J was trimmed by 0 bases and V by 7 bases; bases with no gene match: 12. Germline CDR1 SGHRS, CDR2 YFSETQ.

This clone has just one count. V usage is TRBV24-1 and J usage is TRBJ2-3; D ambiguous. CDR1 is KGHDR and CDR2 is SFDVKD in the germline V gene. The CDR3 contains 13 residues. V was clipped by 0 bases and J by 10 bases, with 10 bases between them. The CDR3 DNA follows: TGTGCCACCAGTGATTTGCTTCCAGAATCGCAGTATTTT. Translating gives CATSDLLPESQYF.

The rearrangement links TRBV20-1 to TRBJ1-4; a weak D match, TRBD1 (6 bases). Germline CDR1 DFQATT, CDR2 SNEGSKA (reference sequence). The V and J ends lost 7 bases and 13 bases respectively, with 16 bases between them. This CDR3 spans 11 amino acids. This CDR3 is CSGKAGVGLFF. CDR3 bases: TGCAGTGGTAAAGCAGGGGTAGGACTGTTTTTT.

This chain connects TRBV25-1 to TRBJ1-1; 8 bases are a match to TRBD1. Trimming cost V 5 bases and J 5 bases; bases outside gene matches: 1. Germline values: CDR1 MGHDK, CDR2 SYGVNS. There are 12 residues in the CDR3. The CDR3 DNA follows: TGTGCCAGCAGTTGGACAGGGACTGAAGCTTTCTTT. Translation gives CASSWTGTEAFF.

The chain links TRBV5-1 to TRBJ1-1; D might be TRBD1 (6 bases). The CDR3 sequence is 14 residues long. Germline V CDR1 and CDR2: SGHRS, YFSETQ. V lost 5 bases and J lost 0, with 11 bases in between. The CDR3 DNA follows: TGCGCCAGCAGGGCCACAGGGATGAACACTGAAGCTTTCTTT. Protein sequence: CASRATGMNTEAFF.

The chain links TRBV29-1 to TRBJ1-1, with 7 bases fitting TRBD1. The CDR3 contains 12 residues. V lost 4 bases and J lost 4; bases outside the gene matches: 3. Looked up from germline, CDR1 is SQVTM and CDR2 is ANQGSEA. The CDR3 here is CSVGQGSTEAFF. In DNA form, the CDR3 reads TGCAGCGTTGGACAGGGAAGCACTGAAGCTTTCTTT.

For this clone: The same CDR3 can be traced to other DNA sequences in this sample. The chain carries TRBV24-1 and TRBJ2-5; no definite D call. The V gene lost 3 bases and the J gene lost 2 bases, with 9 bases spanning the gap. CDR3 length equals 14 residues. Looked up from germline, CDR1 is KGHDR and CDR2 is SFDVKD. The CDR3 DNA follows: TGTGCCACCAGTGATCCGGGTCCTCAAGAGACCCAGTACTTC. Translation: CATSDPGPQETQYF.

The gene calls are TRBV14 and TRBJ2-2; D remains unclear. Deletions cut 4 bases from V and 7 bases from J, with 13 bases between. The CDR3 spans 14 residues. CDR1 SGHDN and CDR2 FVKESK come from the germline V gene. CDR3 in amino acids: CASSPQAHLGELFF. For the CDR3, the DNA is TGTGCCAGCAGCCCCCAGGCACATCTCGGGGAGCTGTTTTTT.

The V gene is TRBV9, the J gene TRBJ2-1; 8 bases fit TRBD2. J lost 9 bases, V lost 1 base, and 12 bases had no gene match. Germline V gene data show CDR1 as SGDLS and CDR2 as YYNGEE. This CDR3 comprises 16 residues. CDR3 residues: CASSVHGGAVNSEQFF. The DNA of the CDR3 is TGTGCCAGCAGCGTACACGGGGGGGCAGTTAATAGTGAGCAGTTCTTC.

The chain combines TRBV27 with TRBJ2-1; 8 bases match TRBD2. V lost 2 bases, J lost 7 bases, and 16 bases stayed unmatched. CDR1 and CDR2 (germline): MNHEY, SMNVEV (reference sequence). The CDR3 length is 18 residues. In nucleotides, the CDR3 is TGTGCCAGCAGTTTAAAATTCGGGGGGGCGACTTCGAGTAATGAGCAGTTCTTC. It codes for CASSLKFGGATSSNEQFF.

A word on this clone: The same CDR3 can be traced to other DNA sequences in this sample. The rearrangement joins TRBV7-9 to TRBJ2-1, with unresolved D. The germline V gene encodes CDR1 SEHNR and CDR2 FQNEAQ (reference sequence). V shed 2 bases and J shed 3 bases, with 8 bases lying between them. The length of the CDR3 is 14 residues. The CDR3 nucleotides read TGTGCCAGCAGCTTATTGGCAGGCTACAATGAGCAGTTCTTC. This sequence encodes CASSLLAGYNEQFF.